This T cell receptor beta chain stems from a study of OX40 agonist ivuxolimab in advanced cancers. Study-wide context: Ivuxolimab was a fully human IgG2 agonistic monoclonal antibody targeting the costimulatory receptor OX40 (CD134). Intravenous ivuxolimab was administered to patients every 2 weeks at six dose levels: 0.01, 0.1, 0.3, 1.5, 3 and 10 mg/kg. Of the 52 patients in dose escalation, approximately 20 had hepatocellular carcinoma, about 15 had melanoma, 9 had renal cell carcinoma and 9 had head and neck cancer. The dose-escalation cohort was about 83% male with a mean age of about 60 years, ranging from roughly 20 to 80. Prior anti-PD-1, anti-PD-L1 or anti-CTLA-4 therapy was permitted, and checkpoint inhibitors had been received by about two fifths of dose-escalation patients. Partial responses occurred in three dose-escalation patients, of whom one had hepatocellular carcinoma and two had cutaneous melanoma. The purpose of peripheral TCRbeta sequencing was to test whether ivuxolimab changed TCR sequence diversity and led to clonal T-cell expansion. The paper reports the monotherapy dose-escalation portion (N of about 47 patients) of the phase I ivuxolimab trial.

Points the paper makes about the study in general: After ivuxolimab, CD8+ T cells had more expanded clones than CD4+ T cells on average. In the 0.1-3.0 mg/kg groups, partial responders had among the lowest normalized peripheral clonal expansion, particularly in CD8+ T cells. Low levels of normalized T-cell clonal expansion were also shown by some nonresponding patients. Clonal expansion of both CD4+ and CD8+ blood T cells was observed from baseline to week 6 at doses 0.1 to 3.0 mg/kg. Which antigens the clonally expanded peripheral T cells were specific for was not determined.

This clone has more than one count but fewer than ten. The antigen this receptor binds is unknown. No base qualities exist here, and no much larger clone lies one base off it. The trial excluded patients who had a history of autoimmune disease or were on systemic immunosuppression. Peripheral blood for TCR sequencing was collected from all dose cohorts at baseline, on cycle 4 day 1, and on cycle 7 day 1. Samples were obtained from an open-label, multicenter, first-in-human phase I dose-escalation trial of ivuxolimab. The trial enrolled adults with locally advanced or metastatic head and neck squamous cell, hepatocellular, melanoma or renal cell carcinoma. Before TCR sequencing, CD4+ and CD8+ T cells were separately sorted from peripheral blood. To sequence the TCRbeta CDR3 region, genomic DNA was isolated from the sorted cells. The immunoSEQ Assay was used to sequence the TCRbeta CDR3 regions. Imported from immuneACCESS, the table was reduced by TCRdb to in-frame sequences with V and J called. These copies leave out some clones; in studies compared against another copy, an unresolved V gene accounts for under half, and the cause of the remainder is not known. The sample table lists 60,000 to 80,000 clones, about 86% of them with a count of one. The ten largest account for about 4.8% of the sample.

The TCR was taken from an adult with an advanced solid tumor such as melanoma, head and neck, liver or kidney cancer. The sequencing used CD4+ or CD8+ T cells sorted from blood, collected in a trial of the OX40 agonist ivuxolimab.

CDR3 sequence: CASSEWRGDQPQHF. The bases read TGTGCCAGCAGCGAATGGCGAGGGGATCAGCCCCAGCATTTT. In this chain, TRBV6-1 is recombined with TRBJ1-5; the D gene is perhaps TRBD1, on 5 matching bases. V and J lose 6 bases and 5 bases, and a span of 14 bases separates them. The germline V gene gives CDR1 as MNHNS and CDR2 as SASEGT. The CDR3 covers 14 residues, taking in both the cysteine and the phenylalanine. Only the CDR3 DNA is retained, 42 bases long and in frame from the first base.